There are a few counts of the clone carrying this T cell receptor beta chain. The antigen is not known. The V and J ends lost 5 bases and 6 bases respectively, with 14 bases between them. Germline loops: CDR1 SEHNR, CDR2 FQNEAQ (reference sequence). The CDR3 extends over 13 amino acids. Amplified regions were TCR beta CDR3 sequences from RNA transcripts. The HTBI primer set was used in a first-round RT-PCR of the TCR CDR3. TCRdb passed the multiplex PCR reads through MiXCR, listing each CDR3 protein once. This sample has about 590,000 distinct CDR3 sequences, with around 14% found just once. The sample belongs to a study of T cells in Graves' hyperthyroidism and ophthalmopathy. About the study: Peripheral blood samples were taken at initial diagnosis, prior to any treatment.

Findings and caveats of the study: With a median lead of around 6.7 months before onset, the model predicted ophthalmopathy. Most thyroid clonotypes expanded above 0.001 appeared in blood too.

Hyperthyroidism had been newly diagnosed in patients aged 18 to 65, and its duration was under 2 months. The sequencing input was blood. The chain has TRBV7-9 and TRBJ2-7; D gene uncertain. This receptor was identified in a woman between 25 and 40 years old with Graves' hyperthyroidism. The chain's CDR3 is CASSATQSREQYF. The CDR3 nucleotides read TGTGCCAGCAGCGCCACCCAGAGCCGCGAGCAGTACTTC.